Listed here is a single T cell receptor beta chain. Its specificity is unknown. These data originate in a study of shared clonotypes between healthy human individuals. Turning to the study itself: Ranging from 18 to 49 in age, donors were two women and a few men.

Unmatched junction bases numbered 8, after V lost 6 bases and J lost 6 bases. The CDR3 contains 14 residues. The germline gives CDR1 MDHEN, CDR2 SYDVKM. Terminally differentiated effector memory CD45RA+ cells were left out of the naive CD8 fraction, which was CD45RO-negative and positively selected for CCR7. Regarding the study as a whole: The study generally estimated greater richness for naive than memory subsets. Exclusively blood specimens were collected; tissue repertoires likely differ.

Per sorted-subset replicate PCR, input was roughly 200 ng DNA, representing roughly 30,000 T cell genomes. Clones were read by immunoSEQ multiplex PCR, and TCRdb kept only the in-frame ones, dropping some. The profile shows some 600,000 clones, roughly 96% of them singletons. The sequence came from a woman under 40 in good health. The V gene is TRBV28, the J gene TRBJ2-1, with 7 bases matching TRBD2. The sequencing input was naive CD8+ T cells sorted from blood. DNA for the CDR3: TGTGCCAGCAGGATAGCGGGTATCGGCAATGAGCAGTTCTTC. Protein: CASRIAGIGNEQFF.